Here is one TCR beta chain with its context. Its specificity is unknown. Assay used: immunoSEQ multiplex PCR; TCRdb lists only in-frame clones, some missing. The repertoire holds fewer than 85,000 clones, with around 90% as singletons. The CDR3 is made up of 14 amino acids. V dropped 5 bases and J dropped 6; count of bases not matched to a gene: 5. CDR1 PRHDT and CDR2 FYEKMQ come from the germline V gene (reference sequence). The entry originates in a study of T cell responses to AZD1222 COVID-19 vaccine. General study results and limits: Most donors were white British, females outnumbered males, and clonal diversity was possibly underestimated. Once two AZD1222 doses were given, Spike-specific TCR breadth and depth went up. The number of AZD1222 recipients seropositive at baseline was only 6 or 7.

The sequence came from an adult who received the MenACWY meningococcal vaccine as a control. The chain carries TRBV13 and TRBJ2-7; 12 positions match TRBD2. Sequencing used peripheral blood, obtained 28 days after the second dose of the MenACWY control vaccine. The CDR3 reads CASSRTGLAGEQYF. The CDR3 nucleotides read TGTGCCAGCAGCAGAACGGGACTAGCGGGCGAGCAGTACTTC.